The 27 T cell receptor beta chains in this list originate from one sample, sequenced in a study of cytomegalovirus exposure and HLA in healthy donors. The study ran its PCR with 60 Vbeta and 13 Jbeta primers. Sequencing was performed with immunoSEQ multiplex PCR; in TCRdb, only in-frame clones are kept and a portion is missing. Of under 200,000 clones in the sample, roughly 72% were seen once. The sequencing input was PBMCs. These receptors originate from a woman aged 25 to 39 in good health and CMV-seropositive.

This rearrangement joins TRBV4-1 to TRBJ2-1, with D maybe TRBD1 (6 bases). The ends were cut back, 1 base at V and 5 bases at J, with 18 bases in the middle. CDR1 and CDR2 from the germline V gene are MGHRA and YSYEKL. CDR3 length: 17 amino acids. The CDR3 bases are TGCGCCAGCAGCCAAGGACCAGACAGGCTAGGGGACAATGAGCAGTTCTTC. It specifies CASSQGPDRLGDNEQFF.

The V gene is TRBV7-2, the J gene TRBJ2-7, with a tentative D call TRBD1 (5 bases). Germline CDR1 is SGHTA and CDR2 is FQGNSA. With 1 base removed from V and 6 bases from J, the gap between germline ends came to 19 bases. This CDR3 region has 16 residues. CDR3 region: CASSLGPQVESREQYF. The DNA for the CDR3 is TGTGCCAGCAGCTTAGGTCCACAGGTCGAAAGTCGCGAGCAGTACTTC. Looking up the rest from reference TRBV7-2 and TRBJ2-7 gives the full variable domain: GAGVSQSPSNKVTEKGKDVELRCDPISGHTALYWYRQSLGQGLEFLIYFQGNSAPDKSGLPSDRFSAERTGGSVSTLTIQRTQQEDSAVYLCASSLGPQVESREQYFGPGTRLTVT.

This clone showed up just once. The rearrangement uses TRBV14 and TRBJ1-2, with a weak D call TRBD1 (6 bases). CDR1 SGHDN and CDR2 FVKESK come from the germline V gene. The length of the CDR3 is 13 residues. Trimming took 2 bases from V and 5 from J, leaving 9 bases between them. CDR3 bases: TGTGCCAGCAGCCAACTCACAGGGTATGGCTACACCTTC. Protein sequence: CASSQLTGYGYTF.

The DNA for the CDR3 is TGTGCCAGCAGCTCAAACCGACTGCCTAATTCACCCCTCCACTTT. Translating gives CASSSNRLPNSPLHF. The genes are TRBV7-8 and TRBJ1-6, with D unresolved. The V gene's germline CDR1 is SGHVS and CDR2 FQNEAQ. V lost 4 bases to trimming and J lost 6 bases, with 13 bases between them. The CDR3 has 15 residues.

In nucleotides, the CDR3 is TGTGCCAGCAGTTTAATCGCTAGCGGGGGCCTGAACACCGGGGAGCTGTTTTTT. Its translation is CASSLIASGGLNTGELFF. This sequence joins TRBV28 and TRBJ2-2, with 10 bases identical to TRBD2. Germline V gene data show CDR1 as MDHEN and CDR2 as SYDVKM. This CDR3 region has 18 residues. The V gene end was trimmed by 2 bases and the J gene end by 1 base; junction bases not matched to a gene: 7.

The V call is TRBV4-3, the J call TRBJ1-5, with D hard to call. V shed 2 bases and J shed 3 bases, with 8 bases lying between them. Germline loops: CDR1 LGHNA, CDR2 YSLEER. The CDR3 loop spans 14 amino acids. In DNA, the CDR3 is TGCGCCAGCAGCCAATACAGTACCAATCAGCCCCAGCATTTT. It codes for CASSQYSTNQPQHF.

This clone has just one count. The chain couples TRBV6-5 to TRBJ1-1; 7 positions agree with TRBD1. Trimming at V came to 0 bases and at J to 0 bases, leaving 1 base not matched to a gene. The germline gives CDR1 MNHEY, CDR2 SVGAGI. The CDR3 has 15 amino acids. CDR3 residues: CASSYSGQMNTEAFF. The CDR3 DNA is TGTGCCAGCAGTTACTCGGGACAGATGAACACTGAAGCTTTCTTT.

The chain carries TRBV12-5 and TRBJ1-1; D is possibly TRBD1 (6 bases). This CDR3 contains 14 residues. The V end was cut by 3 bases, the J end by 3 bases, with 11 bases between. CDR1 LGHNT and CDR2 FRNRAP come from the germline V gene. CDR3 DNA sequence: TGTGCTAGTGGTTTCTGGGGGCTGGACACTGAAGCTTTCTTT. It yields the protein CASGFWGLDTEAFF.

This clone occurred a few times. J is TRBJ2-7 and V is TRBV28; D may be TRBD2 (6 bases). This CDR3 is built from 13 residues. CDR1 is MDHEN and CDR2 is SYDVKM in the germline V gene. The V end was cut by 5 bases, the J end by 3 bases, with 11 bases between. CDR3 loop: CASSPLGGYEQYF. The CDR3, as DNA: TGTGCCAGCAGTCCCCTGGGGGGCTACGAGCAGTACTTC.

This rearrangement joins TRBV9 to TRBJ2-3; D not resolved. The germline CDR1 and CDR2 sequences are SGDLS and YYNGEE. Trimming shortened V by 3 bases and J by 6 bases, and 5 bases separated the two germline ends. The CDR3 is 11 residues long. The CDR3, as DNA: TGTGCCAGCAGCGCAAGCGATACGCAGTATTTT. Residues: CASSASDTQYF.

The chain recombines TRBV15 with TRBJ2-3; D is perhaps TRBD2 (6 bases). The V end was cut by 2 bases, the J end by 3 bases, with 18 bases between. Germline V gives CDR1 LNHNV, CDR2 YYDKDF (reference sequence). The CDR3 sequence is 17 residues long. The DNA for the CDR3 is TGTGCCACCAGCAGACTCTCGGGGACCCGGGGGACAGATACGCAGTATTTT. Protein sequence: CATSRLSGTRGTDTQYF.

This clone was observed once. This chain connects TRBV5-1 to TRBJ2-5; 9 nucleotides align to TRBD1. The CDR3 is 15 residues long. Germline V gives CDR1 SGHRS, CDR2 YFSETQ. V shed 6 bases, J shed 5 bases, and the junction held 11 bases outside the gene matches. This CDR3 reads CASNLEQGAWETQYF. The CDR3 nucleotides read TGCGCCAGCAACCTAGAACAGGGGGCATGGGAGACCCAGTACTTC.

V and J are TRBV4-3 and TRBJ2-1; 9 bases are a match to TRBD2. This CDR3 spans 16 amino acids. Germline V lookup: CDR1 LGHNA, CDR2 YSLEER. V was pared by 4 bases and J by 4 bases, with 8 bases of the junction left unmatched. The DNA for the CDR3 is TGCGCCAGCAGCCCCCGGGCTAGCGGGGCGTACAATGAGCAGTTCTTC. It is translated as CASSPRASGAYNEQFF.

CDR3 DNA sequence: TGTGCCACCAAAGCGGACGGCACAGATACGCAGTATTTT. Encoded protein: CATKADGTDTQYF. The chain combines TRBV7-2 with TRBJ2-3; tentative D call: TRBD2 (5 bases). V lost 10 bases to trimming and J lost 1 base, with 12 bases between them. CDR1 is SGHTA, CDR2 FQGNSA, per germline. The CDR3 consists of 13 residues. Complete variable domain (other parts from reference TRBV7-2 and TRBJ2-3): GAGVSQSPSNKVTEKGKDVELRCDPISGHTALYWYRQSLGQGLEFLIYFQGNSAPDKSGLPSDRFSAERTGGSVSTLTIQRTQQEDSAVYLCATKADGTDTQYFGPGTRLTVL.

The chain has TRBV9 and TRBJ2-2, with a weak D call TRBD1 (5 bases). Germline values: CDR1 SGDLS, CDR2 YYNGEE. The CDR3 consists of 15 residues. V was pared by 1 base and J by 5 bases, with 12 bases between. The DNA for the CDR3 is TGTGCCAGCAGCGTATCCAGGGAAGGGACCGGGGAGCTGTTTTTT. It yields the protein CASSVSREGTGELFF.

The chain recombines TRBV6-1 with TRBJ1-4; D is unresolved. This CDR3 region has 16 residues. The ends were cut back, 0 bases at V and 0 bases at J, with 8 bases in the middle. The germline gives CDR1 MNHNS, CDR2 SASEGT. The DNA of the CDR3 is TGTGCCAGCAGTGAAGCCCCAGTGACAACTAATGAAAAACTGTTTTTT. Translation: CASSEAPVTTNEKLFF.

The rearrangement uses TRBV9 and TRBJ2-1; 7 nucleotides align to TRBD2. CDR1 and CDR2 from the germline V gene are SGDLS and YYNGEE. The CDR3 consists of 18 residues. Trimming took 0 bases from V and 7 from J; bases not matched to a gene: 16. CDR3 loop: CASSVDPGGPAVRNEQFF. The DNA for the CDR3 is TGTGCCAGCAGCGTAGATCCGGGAGGCCCCGCAGTCAGGAATGAGCAGTTCTTC.

V is TRBV5-1 and J is TRBJ1-1; D gene unclear. CDR1 and CDR2 (germline): SGHRS, YFSETQ. Trimming cost V 3 bases and J 0 bases, with 6 bases left between them. This CDR3 region has 13 residues. The DNA for the CDR3 is TGCGCCAGCAGCTCCGGTATGAACACTGAAGCTTTCTTT. Amino acids: CASSSGMNTEAFF. The full variable domain, its missing parts supplied by reference TRBV5-1 and TRBJ1-1, is KAGVTQTPRYLIKTRGQQVTLSCSPISGHRSVSWYQQTPGQGLQFLFEYFSETQRNKGNFPGRFSGRQFSNSRSEMNVSTLELGDSALYLCASSSGMNTEAFFGQGTRLTVV.

J is TRBJ2-3 and V is TRBV30, with 9 bases aligning to TRBD1. J lost 4 bases, V lost 7 bases, and 12 bases had no gene match. CDR3 length: 15 residues. Germline V gene sequence: CDR1 GTSNPN, CDR2 SVGIG (reference sequence). CDR3 region: CASTNGQGSPDTQYF. The CDR3 DNA is TGTGCCTCTACGAATGGACAGGGGTCTCCAGATACGCAGTATTTT.

This clone was seen only a few times. This chain's CDR3 is CASSLAGLTHYNEQFF. The CDR3 DNA reads TGTGCCAGCAGCTTAGCGGGACTGACTCACTACAATGAGCAGTTCTTC. The V gene is TRBV7-9, the J gene TRBJ2-1, with a tentative D call TRBD2 (6 bases). This CDR3 region has 16 residues. The ends were cut back, 0 bases at V and 3 bases at J, with 12 bases in the middle. Per germline, CDR1 SEHNR and CDR2 FQNEAQ (reference sequence).

V and J are TRBV9 and TRBJ1-2, with 7 bases aligning to TRBD1. This CDR3 spans 16 amino acids. J was trimmed by 6 bases and V by 2 bases; bases with no gene match: 13. Germline CDR1 and CDR2: SGDLS and YYNGEE. The DNA for the CDR3 is TGTGCCAGCAGCGTTGATCCCGCCACAGGGGTTAATGGCTACACCTTC. The encoded protein is CASSVDPATGVNGYTF.

The chain combines TRBV4-3 with TRBJ1-4, with TRBD1 identical over 11 bases. V was clipped by 0 bases and J by 8 bases; unmatched bases: 8. Germline lookup yields CDR1 LGHNA and CDR2 YSLEER. The CDR3 is 17 residues long. This CDR3 is CASSQDRPGTGGEKLFF. CDR3 nucleotide sequence: TGCGCCAGCAGCCAAGATCGACCCGGGACAGGGGGGGAAAAACTGTTTTTT.

This clone was picked up one time. V and J are TRBV4-3 and TRBJ1-2; 7 bases agree with TRBD1. Trimming at V came to 1 base and at J to 3 bases, leaving 8 bases not matched to a gene. The CDR3 extends over 16 amino acids. CDR1 LGHNA and CDR2 YSLEER come from the germline V gene. Here the CDR3 DNA reads TGCGCCAGCAGCCAAGGGGGGGCAGGGGGTGACTATGGCTACACCTTC. Protein product: CASSQGGAGGDYGYTF.

This chain connects TRBV5-1 to TRBJ2-4; TRBD1 aligns across 7 bases. V gave up 0 bases and J gave up 15 bases; unmatched junction bases: 12. Germline V gene lookup returns CDR1 SGHRS and CDR2 YFSETQ. The CDR3 extends over 14 amino acids. In DNA, the CDR3 is TGCGCCAGCAGCTTGGGGATAAAGGGGGCCCCACGGTACTTC. It yields the protein CASSLGIKGAPRYF. The entire variable domain, with the rest obtained from reference TRBV5-1 and TRBJ2-4, is as follows: KAGVTQTPRYLIKTRGQQVTLSCSPISGHRSVSWYQQTPGQGLQFLFEYFSETQRNKGNFPGRFSGRQFSNSRSEMNVSTLELGDSALYLCASSLGIKGAPRYFGAGTRLSVL.

This rearrangement joins TRBV7-2 to TRBJ2-2; D may be TRBD2 (7 bases). The CDR3 loop spans 18 amino acids. In germline, CDR1 is SGHTA, CDR2 FQGNSA. V shed 5 bases and J shed 1 base, with 20 bases lying between them. The DNA for the CDR3 is TGTGCCAGCAGCCGATTCCTGGGGGCGGGAGTGAACACCGGGGAGCTGTTTTTT. It specifies CASSRFLGAGVNTGELFF.

Here the CDR3 DNA reads TGTGCCAGCAGCGTAGAGAGCTATAATTCACCCCTCCACTTT. As protein: CASSVESYNSPLHF. The rearrangement links TRBV9 to TRBJ1-6, with no clear D. This CDR3 comprises 14 residues. Looked up from germline, CDR1 is SGDLS and CDR2 is YYNGEE. Trimming stripped 0 bases from V and 3 bases from J, with 4 bases between. Combining the CDR3 with reference TRBV9 and TRBJ1-6 gives the whole variable domain DSGVTQTPKHLITATGQRVTLRCSPRSGDLSVYWYQQSLDQGLQFLIQYYNGEERAKGNILERFSAQQFPDLHSELNLSSLELGDSALYFCASSVESYNSPLHFGNGTRLTVT.

The chain combines TRBV6-5 with TRBJ2-3; D might be TRBD2 (6 bases). V lost 0 bases and J lost 2, with 9 bases in between. The CDR3 totals 15 residues. CDR1 is MNHEY, CDR2 SVGAGI, per germline. The CDR3 region has the DNA TGTGCCAGCAGTTACTCGCGGGGCAACACAGATACGCAGTATTTT. Its protein is CASSYSRGNTDTQYF.